The entry below gives a single TCR beta chain sequence along with its context. The target of this receptor is not known. No per-base quality is available; no much larger clone lies one base away. TCR CDR3 regions were amplified from genomic DNA by multiplex PCR using the deep immunoSEQ assay. Extracted genomic DNA from each cell subset was spread evenly across all wells of several immunoSEQ 96-well plates, with each plate serving as a replicate. For sorted subsets, each replicate PCR was loaded with 200 ng genomic DNA, equivalent to 30,000 to 35,000 T cell genomes. Purified libraries were quantified with a Qubit 3.0 fluorometer, sized on a Bioanalyzer 2100, and re-quantified with the KAPA Library Quantification kit. Every immunoSEQ 96-well plate was sequenced on a separate single-read 150-cycle Illumina NextSeq 550 flow cell. Under the source paper's analysis protocol: Because the immunoSEQ output held only junctional sequences and lacked quality scores, the filtering could not match the filtering applied to full-length reads. To assign V/J genes and CDR3, sequences were annotated using PyIR, a Python wrapper for IgBLAST v1.9, with IMGT germline references. Any read was removed if the V/J assignment was weak (E-value above 1e-6), the CDR3 was missing, or the read contained stop codons, out-of-frame junctions, or ambiguous translated residues. V3J clonotypes were defined as sequences sharing the same inferred V gene, J gene, and CDR3 amino acid sequence. Percentage overlap between repertoires was computed as shared unique clonotypes divided by the size of the smaller repertoire. Repertoire richness was assessed with RTK rarefaction, the Chao1 estimator, and Recon v2.1 estimates of unobserved clonotypes. For all TCRbeta clonotypes obtained by the gDNA method from a few donors, generation probabilities were computed with OLGA. Sourced from immuneACCESS, this table was stored by TCRdb with only in-frame sequences that have V and J called. A share of the clones is absent; for the studies checked, an unresolved V gene accounts for under half, and the remainder has no known explanation. That table is the source of V, J and clone size, and D and trimming were worked out from the DNA. This sample holds some 2,100,000 clones; approximately 94% were observed only once. The ten largest clones capture 1.5% to 2% of the sample.

CD8 naive samples consisted of CD45RO-negative cells that were positively selected for CCR7, yielding a CD45RA+CCR7+ population without TemRA cells. Donors were healthy HIV-negative adults with no recently reported acute infections or vaccinations. Every donor was a Caucasian adult living in Nashville, Tennessee, USA. Blood was collected by leukapheresis, and PBMCs were isolated by Ficoll-Histopaque density gradient centrifugation and then cryopreserved in liquid nitrogen vapor phase. Analytical flow cytometry was used to check the purity and quantity of every magnetically sorted T cell population. Genomic DNA was isolated from each sorted fraction and quantified by UV absorbance on a Nanodrop 2000c. The sample comes from a study of shared clonotypes between healthy human individuals (dated by TCRdb to 2018 to 2021). Regarding the complete study: Two women and a few men aged 18 to 49 years were included in the cohort. For each donor, CD4 naive and CD4 memory were each given three plates, CD8 naive was given two plates, and CD8 memory was given one plate. To estimate repertoire size and how much clonotype sharing occurs between individuals, the study deeply sequenced the blood TCR repertoires of roughly 5 healthy adults. Libraries were prepared and TCR repertoires were sequenced by different laboratories using diverse techniques, in order to increase sequencing depth and limit assay-specific biases. Leukapheresis yielded between about 0.8 and 9.5 billion PBMCs per donor.

Beyond this particular receptor, the publication reports: Sampling was restricted to blood, and TCR repertoires in tissue are likely to differ from TCR repertoires in blood. Naive subsets generally had larger estimated clonotype richness than memory subsets did. Incomplete sequencing was indicated by rarefaction of sorted-subset datasets, despite the large sequencing depth. Across a handful of donors, about 5% of naive CD4, more than 3% of naive CD8, roughly 2.3% of memory CD4, and approximately 0.4% of memory CD8 clonotypes were shared. Pairwise subsampling led to the expectation that sequencing depth would affect the degree of clonotype sharing among donors. Because the study included only a small number of donors, the genetic and exposure-history diversity represented was limited. Clonotypes shared by all four sorted-subset donors showed higher generation probabilities than non-shared clonotypes.

Per the germline V gene (reference sequence), LNHNV is the CDR1 and YYDKDF is the CDR2. Taken from cysteine to phenylalanine, the CDR3 has 12 residues. Solely the CDR3 DNA is kept, with 36 bases framed from the first base. The germline ends are 6 bases apart after V is trimmed by 3 bases and J by 4 bases. This receptor chain uses TRBV15 and TRBJ1-1; a confident D gene designation cannot be given. This receptor was obtained from a man younger than 30 in good health. Some clones in this sample may be carry-over from other donors' samples. Sequencing was carried out using naive CD8+ T cells from PBMCs. The cell subset or site label, as the study defines it: CD45RA+CCR7+. Read as DNA, the sequence is TGTGCCACCAGCAGGGTGCCCACTGAAGCTTTCTTT. Its protein product is CATSRVPTEAFF.